The entry below describes one TCR beta chain. The data were produced by immunoSEQ multiplex PCR, yet TCRdb's version contains in-frame clones alone and is incomplete. The sample has about 22,000 clones; nearly 90% are singletons. These data originate in a study of blood T cell repertoires in COVID-19. This CDR3 region has 17 residues. Sequenced sample: peripheral blood. This chain connects TRBV12-2 to TRBJ2-4; the table assigns TRBD2, which was not confirmed against the DNA. TRBV12-2 is termed a pseudogene. This sequence originates from a human donor with active COVID-19. The donor label of this sample is uncertain. The CDR3 protein is CASRLVQVAVAKNIQYF. CDR3 in DNA: TGTGCAAGTCGCTTAGTCCAAGTAGCGGTAGCCAAAAACATTCAGTACTTC.